This is a list of T cell receptor beta chains from one sample in a study of T cell clonotyping in hematopoietic cell transplantation. Clones were sequenced by immunoSEQ multiplex PCR, and TCRdb holds only the in-frame ones, with some missing. Of fewer than 30,000 clones listed, almost 96% are singletons. The specimen was peripheral blood mononuclear cells. These receptors all stem from a man aged 45 to 65 in good health. Some clones in this sample may be carry-over from other donors' samples. Each CDR3 is given with its conserved first and last residue. Fields, in order: clone size, CDR3 length, J gene, V gene, CDR3 protein. For some rows the clone size is stated as once, few or many, or as a class when expanded; others skip it.

>.|13|TRBJ1-1|TRBV7-2
CASSPLSGTEAFF
>.|18|TRBJ2-1|TRBV5-1
CASSLGLAGALSYNEQFF
>.|16|TRBJ2-1|TRBV5-1
CASSELGYREGNEQFF
>.|14|TRBJ1-6|TRBV15
CATSRDRKDSPLHF
>.|14|TRBJ1-1|TRBV7-2
CASSLVEGDTEAFF
>.|16|TRBJ1-1|TRBV28
CASSPRQGEMNTEAFF
>.|15|TRBJ1-4|TRBV19
CASSTLEVTNEKLFF
>.|15|TRBJ1-4|TRBV28
CASSSIGQDNEKLFF
>once|13|TRBJ1-2|TRBV11-2
CASGREANYGYTF
>.|15|TRBJ1-5|TRBV19
CASTRDSASNQPQHF
>.|14|TRBJ1-3|TRBV10-3
CAIGGDRAGNTIYF
>.|13|TRBJ2-3|TRBV6-5
CASLGPGADTQYF
>.|15|TRBJ1-5|TRBV2
CASSEETGNNQPQHF
>.|13|TRBJ2-7|TRBV19
CATMDRVGLEQYF
>.|14|TRBJ1-4|TRBV4-3
CASSRDRVGEKLFF
>.|13|TRBJ1-2|TRBV5-4
CASSLIRGNGYTF